The clone carrying this T cell receptor beta chain was seen only a few times. Germline loops: CDR1 DFQATT, CDR2 SNEGSKA (reference sequence). The CDR3 spans 13 residues. Germline trimming cut 6 bases from V and 6 bases from J; bases unmatched to any gene: 9. The data belong to a study of patients and donors after allogeneic stem cell transplantation. A single record per CDR3 protein comes from TCRdb applying MiXCR to the RT-PCR reads. Here the sample spans about 200,000 distinct CDR3 sequences, around 40% being singletons. The chain combines TRBV20-1 with TRBJ2-7; 9 bases agree with TRBD2. The sample consisted of blood, either unsorted or a sorted T cell fraction (not recorded which). The receptor was isolated from a human donor who was either an allogeneic HSCT recipient or a stem cell or donor lymphocyte infusion donor (not recorded which). It is not recorded whose cells these are; they may come from a transplant donor. This CDR3 reads CSATGTSLGEQYF. The CDR3 nucleotides are TGCAGTGCAACCGGGACTAGCTTGGGCGAGCAGTACTTC.